Shown below are 18 T cell receptor beta chains from a single sample sequenced in a study of cytomegalovirus exposure and HLA in healthy donors. Using immunoSEQ multiplex PCR, the repertoire was profiled, and TCRdb retains in-frame clones only, with some absent. The sample consists of around 180,000 clones, about 80% of them appearing once. Sample: PBMCs. These receptors all come from a man aged 18 to 29 in good health and CMV-seropositive.

The chain's CDR3 is CASSSPGQAYGYTF. The CDR3 DNA is TGTGCCAGCAGCTCTCCGGGACAGGCCTATGGCTACACCTTC. The chain joins TRBV11-2 to TRBJ1-2, with 8 bases that match TRBD1. Looked up from germline, CDR1 is SGHAT and CDR2 is FQNNGV. The V segment lost 4 bases and the J segment 4 bases; nucleotides outside the gene matches: 5. The CDR3 runs 14 residues.

The V call is TRBV9, the J call TRBJ1-2; the D is unclear. The CDR3 contains 13 residues. The germline CDR1 and CDR2 sequences are SGDLS and YYNGEE. The ends were cut back, 4 bases at V and 0 bases at J, with 7 bases in the middle. CDR3 in DNA: TGTGCCAGCAGCTCCGGGACTAACTATGGCTACACCTTC. Its protein is CASSSGTNYGYTF.

V gene TRBV27 combines with J gene TRBJ2-7; 7 positions agree with TRBD1. The length of the CDR3 is 15 residues. Germline CDR1 is MNHEY and CDR2 is SMNVEV (reference sequence). After removal of 5 bases from V and 2 bases from J, the junction contained 9 bases not matched to a gene. The CDR3 nucleotides read TGTGCCAGCAGTCCAACCGGGACAGCGACCTACGAGCAGTACTTC. Its translation: CASSPTGTATYEQYF.

J is TRBJ1-5 and V is TRBV6-1; maybe TRBD1 (5 bases). V shed 4 bases and J shed 7 bases, with 20 bases lying between them. Per the germline V gene, CDR1 is MNHNS and CDR2 is SASEGT. The CDR3 has 16 amino acids. The CDR3 DNA is TGTGCCAGCAGTGCCCAGCCGGGGGGGGAAGGACAGCCCCAGCATTTT. This codes for CASSAQPGGEGQPQHF.

The chain joins TRBV5-6 to TRBJ2-7, with a weak D call TRBD2 (6 bases). The CDR3 totals 16 residues. CDR1 SGHDT and CDR2 YYEEEE come from the germline V gene. V shed 2 bases and J shed 2 bases, with 17 bases lying between them. CDR3 nucleotides: TGTGCCAGCAGCTTTATGTTGCCCGGGGGAACCTACGAGCAGTACTTC. Translation gives CASSFMLPGGTYEQYF.

This clone has a handful of counts. In nucleotides, the CDR3 is TGTGCCAGCAGGTCACAGGGGCGGGCGTATAATGAAAAACTGTTTTTT. Translation gives CASRSQGRAYNEKLFF. The V call is TRBV2, the J call TRBJ1-4, with TRBD1 identical over 7 bases. This CDR3 is 16 amino acids long. The ends lost 6 bases at V and 4 bases at J; junction bases unmatched: 11. The V gene's germline CDR1 is SNHLY and CDR2 FYNNEI.

V gene TRBV5-1 combines with J gene TRBJ2-2, with 7 bases fitting TRBD1. This CDR3 has 15 residues. The germline V gene has CDR1 SGHRS and CDR2 YFSETQ. With V trimmed by 4 bases and J by 1 base, 4 bases remained unmatched. Here the CDR3 DNA reads TGCGCCAGCAGCGTGACAGGGAAGAACACCGGGGAGCTGTTTTTT. It translates to CASSVTGKNTGELFF. The full variable domain, rest sourced from reference TRBV5-1 and TRBJ2-2, is KAGVTQTPRYLIKTRGQQVTLSCSPISGHRSVSWYQQTPGQGLQFLFEYFSETQRNKGNFPGRFSGRQFSNSRSEMNVSTLELGDSALYLCASSVTGKNTGELFFGEGSRLTVL.

The CDR3 nucleotides are TGTGCCAGCAGTGAATCGGGGGTGGATGAGCAGTTCTTC. The encoded protein is CASSESGVDEQFF. This sequence joins TRBV25-1 and TRBJ2-1; D might be TRBD2 (6 bases). Trimming pared 1 base from V and 8 bases from J, leaving 9 bases between. Germline CDR1 is MGHDK and CDR2 is SYGVNS. CDR3 length: 13 amino acids.

This clone was observed a few times. V and J are TRBV7-3 and TRBJ2-1; TRBD2 aligns across 9 bases. Germline loops: CDR1 SGHTA, CDR2 FQGTGA. The CDR3 length is 13 residues. V lost 5 bases to trimming and J lost 9 bases; unmatched junction nucleotides: 5. The CDR3: CASSRLAALEQFF. The CDR3 nucleotides read TGTGCCAGCAGCAGACTAGCGGCCCTTGAGCAGTTCTTC.

The J gene is TRBJ1-1, the V gene TRBV6-1; TRBD1 matches at 7 bases. V gave up 8 bases and J gave up 1 base; unmatched junction bases: 10. The germline V gene has CDR1 MNHNS and CDR2 SASEGT. This CDR3 contains 15 residues. In DNA form, the CDR3 reads TGTGCCAGCTACTTGACAGGGATCTGGAACACTGAAGCTTTCTTT. Its translation: CASYLTGIWNTEAFF.

V gene TRBV9 combines with J gene TRBJ2-7, with TRBD2 matching over 13 bases. J was trimmed by 4 bases and V by 3 bases; bases with no gene match: 4. The CDR3 loop spans 15 amino acids. CDR1 SGDLS and CDR2 YYNGEE come from the germline V gene. DNA of the CDR3: TGTGCCAGCAGCGCGGGACTAGCGGGAAGGTACGAGCAGTACTTC. Residues: CASSAGLAGRYEQYF.

This rearrangement joins TRBV21-1 to TRBJ2-7; TRBD1 reflects the table's D call only, with no check against the DNA. TRBV21-1 is a recognized pseudogene. The CDR3 has 18 residues. The CDR3 nucleotides read TGTGCCAGCAGCAAAGCGCTTTGGCAGGGGGCGCCTATTGAAGAGCAGTACTTC. Translation: CASSKALWQGAPIEEQYF.

In its sample, this clone was seen a few times. DNA of the CDR3: TGTGCCTGGAGCGTGTCCAGGGGGGTATATGGCTACACCTTC. It specifies CAWSVSRGVYGYTF. The rearrangement uses TRBV30 and TRBJ1-2; 7 positions agree with TRBD1. The V and J ends lost 3 bases and 5 bases, in that order; junction bases with no gene match: 9. The germline gives CDR1 GTSNPN, CDR2 SVGIG (reference sequence). This CDR3 contains 14 residues. Full variable domain (missing parts from reference TRBV30 and TRBJ1-2): SQTIHQWPATLVQPVGSPLSLECTVEGTSNPNLYWYRQAAGRGLQLLFYSVGIGQISSEVPQNLSASRPQDRQFILSSKKLLLSDSGFYLCAWSVSRGVYGYTFGSGTRLTVV.

In regard to this clone: The junction does not match germline at one end; this may be a read error. The CDR3 DNA reads TGTGCCAGCAGCCGCCCGGGACAGGGGAACTACGGCTACACCTTC. Residues: CASSRPGQGNYGYTF. The V call is TRBV5-4, the J call TRBJ1-2; TRBD1 matches 10 bases. This CDR3 region has 15 residues. CDR1 and CDR2 from the germline V gene are SGHNT and YYREEE (reference sequence). Filled out from reference TRBV5-4 and TRBJ1-2, the complete variable domain reads ETGVTQSPTHLIKTRGQQVTLRCSSQSGHNTVSWYQQALGQGPQFIFQYYREEENGRGNFPPRFSGLQFPNYSSELNVNALELDDSALYLCASSRPGQGNYGYTFGSGTRLTVV.

The chain couples TRBV5-5 to TRBJ1-4; D might be TRBD1 (6 bases). The CDR3 has 16 residues. Trimming took off 0 bases at V and 5 bases at J, with 14 bases between the two ends. The V gene's germline CDR1 is SGHKS and CDR2 YYEKEE (reference sequence). The CDR3 nucleotides read TGTGCCAGCAGCTTGGCCAGGGGATCCTCAAATGAAAAACTGTTTTTT. Its protein product is CASSLARGSSNEKLFF.

This clone was recorded a few times. V usage is TRBV6-5 and J usage is TRBJ2-5; no clear D gene. This CDR3 spans 14 amino acids. Looked up from germline, CDR1 is MNHEY and CDR2 is SVGAGI. Trimming left V 5 bases short and J 0 bases short, with 10 bases between. The CDR3 here is CASSTAEYQETQYF. In nucleotides, the CDR3 is TGTGCCAGCAGTACCGCTGAGTACCAAGAGACCCAGTACTTC.

The chain has TRBV18 and TRBJ2-2; TRBD1 might be the D (6 bases). The V gene lost 3 bases and the J gene lost 1 base, with 12 bases spanning the gap. The CDR3 is 16 residues long. Germline CDR1 KGHSH, CDR2 LQKENI. The CDR3 DNA follows: TGTGCCAGCTCACCTGAGACGGGACAGAACACCGGGGAGCTGTTTTTT. This translates into CASSPETGQNTGELFF. The entire variable domain, with the rest obtained from reference TRBV18 and TRBJ2-2, is as follows: NAGVMQNPRHLVRRRGQEARLRCSPMKGHSHVYWYRQLPEEGLKFMVYLQKENIIDESGMPKERFSAEFPKEGPSILRIQQVVRGDSAAYFCASSPETGQNTGELFFGEGSRLTVL.

The chain has TRBV28 and TRBJ1-4; TRBD1 matches at 7 bases. Losses at the gene ends were 5 bases for V and 6 bases for J; bases not matched to a gene: 9. CDR1 and CDR2 (germline): MDHEN, SYDVKM. The CDR3 runs to 15 residues. CDR3 sequence reads: CASSTSGTDDEKLFF. CDR3 bases: TGTGCCAGCAGTACATCCGGGACAGACGATGAAAAACTGTTTTTT.